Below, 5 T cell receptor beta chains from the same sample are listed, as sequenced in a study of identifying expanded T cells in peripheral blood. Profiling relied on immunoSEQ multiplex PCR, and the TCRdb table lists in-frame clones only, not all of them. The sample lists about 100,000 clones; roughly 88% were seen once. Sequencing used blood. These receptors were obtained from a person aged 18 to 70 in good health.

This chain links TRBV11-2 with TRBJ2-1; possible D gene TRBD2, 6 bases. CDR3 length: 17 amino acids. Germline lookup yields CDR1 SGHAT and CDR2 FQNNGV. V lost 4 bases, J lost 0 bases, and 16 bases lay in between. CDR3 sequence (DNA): TGTGCCAGCAGCTCCTTTAACCGGGGGACCTCCTACAATGAGCAGTTCTTC. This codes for CASSSFNRGTSYNEQFF.

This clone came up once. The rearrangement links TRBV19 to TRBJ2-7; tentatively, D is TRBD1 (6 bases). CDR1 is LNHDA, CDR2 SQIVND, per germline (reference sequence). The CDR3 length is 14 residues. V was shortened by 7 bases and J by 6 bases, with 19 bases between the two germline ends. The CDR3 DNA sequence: TGTGCCAGTACCATTGACTACAGGGACGGCGAGCAGTACTTC. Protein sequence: CASTIDYRDGEQYF.

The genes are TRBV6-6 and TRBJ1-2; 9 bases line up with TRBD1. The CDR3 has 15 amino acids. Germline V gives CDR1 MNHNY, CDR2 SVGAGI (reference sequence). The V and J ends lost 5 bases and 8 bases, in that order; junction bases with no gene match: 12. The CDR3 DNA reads TGTGCCAGCAGTCCGGGGACAGGGTTTCTTCAGGGCTACACCTTC. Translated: CASSPGTGFLQGYTF.

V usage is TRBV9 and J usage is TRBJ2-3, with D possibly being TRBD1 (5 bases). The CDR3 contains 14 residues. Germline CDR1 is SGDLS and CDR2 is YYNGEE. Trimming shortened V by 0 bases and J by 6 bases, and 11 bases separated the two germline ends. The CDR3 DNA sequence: TGTGCCAGCAGCGTAGTCCAGGGCGGCGATACGCAGTATTTT. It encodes CASSVVQGGDTQYF.

In DNA form, the CDR3 reads TGTGCCAGCAGCCCCCTATATCAACAGGGACGGGAGACCCAGTACTTC. It codes for CASSPLYQQGRETQYF. The V and J genes are TRBV5-4 and TRBJ2-5; tentative D call: TRBD1 (6 bases). CDR1 and CDR2 from the germline V gene are SGHNT and YYREEE (reference sequence). Trimming stripped 4 bases from V and 5 bases from J, with 21 bases between. The CDR3 length is 16 residues. Combining the CDR3 with reference TRBV5-4 and TRBJ2-5 gives the whole variable domain ETGVTQSPTHLIKTRGQQVTLRCSSQSGHNTVSWYQQALGQGPQFIFQYYREEENGRGNFPPRFSGLQFPNYSSELNVNALELDDSALYLCASSPLYQQGRETQYFGPGTRLLVL.